A selection of T cell receptor beta chains follows, all from one sample in a study of T cell responses to AZD1222 COVID-19 vaccine. Sequencing used immunoSEQ multiplex PCR; TCRdb keeps in-frame clones, though not all of them. The sample carries 100,000 to 150,000 clones, around 93% recorded once. The sample here was peripheral blood, taken on day 0 of AZD1222 vaccination. The receptors here all came from an adult in good health. Both conserved end residues are part of each CDR3. The D gene is left open where the match is weak.

V gene | D gene | CDR3 protein
TRBV30 | . | CAWSVGQNEQYF
TRBV18 | . | CASSPLMDISVPNYGYTF
TRBV9 | . | CASSGFVRDEQFF
TRBV27 | . | CASSPRSGAPYGYTF
TRBV28 | TRBD2 | CASRKRTSGSYEQYF
TRBV30 | . | CAWSLQRIFTNYGYTF
TRBV6-1 | . | CASSELGVYNEQFF
TRBV7-8 | TRBD2 | CASSPYSGRSYEQYF
TRBV14 | . | CASSQDADINYGYTF
TRBV29-1 | TRBD1 | CSVEFRQGEWDTEAFF
TRBV27 | . | CASSLIRRDGEQFF
TRBV5-1 | . | CASSPGWVYGYTF
TRBV11-3 | TRBD2 | CASSLGGSGKEQFF
TRBV7-3 | . | CARNPPGLSYVYEQYF
TRBV5-1 | . | CASTGPGRNEQFF
TRBV6-1 | . | CASSGLQVLSNQPQHF
TRBV18 | . | CASSPAWGSDSPLHF
TRBV19 | . | CASSPDGYEQYF
TRBV29-1 | TRBD2 | CSVVPGTRSGELFF
TRBV20-1 | TRBD2 | CSASSPSGNYEQYF
TRBV29-1 | . | CSVADTGEAFF
TRBV14 | . | CASSQDTNTEAFF
TRBV2 | . | CASSLDGAVGNEQFF
TRBV11-3 | TRBD1 | CASSLSPWDRAEYTGELFF
TRBV7-9 | . | CASSLDLGVGEKLFF
TRBV28 | . | CASSFSGFNPYQPQHF
TRBV5-1 | . | CASSLDPTGKQYF
TRBV5-1 | TRBD1 | CASSLGGRGPYEQYF
TRBV29-1 | . | CSVVGGSTDTQYF
TRBV11-2 | . | CASSLATNLVQFF